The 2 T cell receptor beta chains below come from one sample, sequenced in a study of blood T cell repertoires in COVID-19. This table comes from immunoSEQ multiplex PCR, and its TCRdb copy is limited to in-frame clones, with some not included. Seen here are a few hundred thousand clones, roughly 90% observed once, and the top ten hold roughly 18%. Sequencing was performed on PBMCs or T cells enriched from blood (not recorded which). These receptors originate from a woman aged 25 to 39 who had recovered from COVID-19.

The CDR3, as DNA: TGCGCCAGCAGCCAGGGACTTGGGACCTCTGGAAACACCATATATTTT. This translates into CASSQGLGTSGNTIYF. The rearrangement joins TRBV4-1 to TRBJ1-3; a weak D match, TRBD1 (5 bases). Between the trimmed V and J ends, which lost 3 bases and 0 bases, there was a span of 12 bases. Germline V gene data show CDR1 as MGHRA and CDR2 as YSYEKL. The length of the CDR3 is 16 residues.

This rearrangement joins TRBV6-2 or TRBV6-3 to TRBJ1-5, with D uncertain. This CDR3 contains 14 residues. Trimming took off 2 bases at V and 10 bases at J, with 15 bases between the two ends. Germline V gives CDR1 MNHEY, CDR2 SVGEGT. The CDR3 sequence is CASSYGENSSPQHF. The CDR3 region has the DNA TGTGCCAGCAGTTACGGAGAAAATTCCTCCCCCCAGCATTTT.